The text below deals with one T cell receptor beta chain. This clonotype came up many times. The antigen it binds to is not known. The record has no base qualities; no much larger clone is one base away. The data originate from a study of Graves' ophthalmopathy and Graves' hyperthyroidism listed by TCRdb under 2018. Turning to the overall study: Stable hyperthyroidism was defined as no progression to ophthalmopathy within 18 months of follow-up. In over 5 hyperthyroidism patients, the T-cell repertoire of thyroid tissue was compared with the T-cell repertoire of blood. For independent validation, a separate cohort was made up of 18 hyperthyroidism patients plus 17 patients who later progressed from hyperthyroidism to ophthalmopathy. To tell Graves' ophthalmopathy apart from Graves' hyperthyroidism, and to predict which patients would progress to ophthalmopathy, the study relied on TCR beta repertoire signatures. To explore V-J signatures that distinguish ophthalmopathy from hyperthyroidism, a discovery set of roughly 98 patients was enrolled, made up of over 40 with ophthalmopathy and 55 to 65 with stable hyperthyroidism. In total, 135 blood samples were TCR-sequenced: some 43 ophthalmopathy, approximately 75 hyperthyroidism and about 17 hyperthyroidism-to-ophthalmopathy patients. Following sample collection, hyperthyroidism patients were given methimazole at a starting dose of 30 mg daily, and ophthalmopathy patients were given high-dose intravenous methylprednisolone.

General study outcomes and caveats: In validation, the model predicted ophthalmopathy progression with nearly 71% sensitivity and around 72% specificity; roughly 12 predicted patients were CT-confirmed with GO in a median of around 6 months. No statistical method was used to predetermine the sample size, and group allocation was not hidden from the investigators. Ophthalmopathy was separated from stable hyperthyroidism by the 13-signature model with 85% to 90% sensitivity and 81.08% specificity in cross-validation and with 80%/75% in the test set. Most expanded thyroid clonotypes with a frequency above 0.001 also appeared in blood, which suggests that blood repertoires may reflect the immune response in the thyroid.

Hyperthyroidism patients were newly diagnosed, with disease duration under 2 months, and aged 18 to 65 years. Patients were excluded if they had other autoimmune diseases, uncontrolled infections, pregnancy or lactation. Clinical symptoms, serum thyroxine, TRAb, thyroid ultrasound and orbital computed tomography formed the basis of the diagnosis. Trizol reagent was used to extract the total RNA, and its quality was then checked on an Agilent 2100 Bioanalyzer. For repertoire sequencing, TCR beta CDR3 regions were amplified from RNA transcripts. The first round of RT-PCR was done with HTBI primers and the Qiagen OneStep RT-PCR kit, and was followed by a second round of multiplex PCR, then size selection and purification. Libraries were sequenced paired-end with 100 bp reads on an Illumina HiSeq2000. Per the authors' processing: Reads were processed with SOAPnuke, discarding reads with adapters, uncalled bases, mean Phred below 15, or no exact constant-primer or identifier match. COPE v1.2.5 was used to merge the high-quality paired reads. Unique nucleotide sequences were defined as clonotypes and aligned to IMGT TRB V, D and J references using MiTCR v1.1. The analysis was limited to V-J combinations with a frequency above 0.0001, which together covered roughly 99% of repertoires. For each V-J combination, a TCR clonal expansion and chaos score was defined as F50 clonal expansion divided by the chaos observed in the TCRdist matrix. Welch's t-statistics and random forest were used to reduce features to more than ten V-J combinations, which were fed into a naive Bayes classifier. Thyroid-blood repertoire similarity was quantified with the Morisita-Horn index. TCRdb reprocessed the public reads (quality trimming at Q25 with fastp, clone calling with MiXCR) and kept in-frame beta chains. Here each entry gathers all rows of one CDR3 protein and keeps the most common genes and DNA. What appears here as the V and J calls and clone size reflects TCRdb's work, not the paper's. The sample profile shows about 1.1 million distinct CDR3 sequences; 35% to 45% of them were found once. The ten top clones hold roughly 10% of the sample.

Specimen: peripheral blood or thyroid tissue (not recorded which). The TCR was taken from an adult man with Graves' hyperthyroidism.

The CDR3 here reads CASSILMTGAGANVLTF. The base sequence is TGTGCCAGTAGTATCCTAATGACAGGGGCTGGGGCCAACGTCCTGACTTTC. The rearranged segments are TRBV19 and TRBJ2-6; 8 bases in the junction line up with TRBD1. From V the trimming removes 3 bases and from J it removes 2 bases, while the gene matches leave 6 bases of the junction unaccounted for. Including cysteine and phenylalanine, the CDR3 has 17 amino acids. Only the CDR3 DNA stays, 51 bases, in frame from base 1. CDR1 and CDR2, per the germline V gene (reference sequence), are LNHDA and SQIVND.